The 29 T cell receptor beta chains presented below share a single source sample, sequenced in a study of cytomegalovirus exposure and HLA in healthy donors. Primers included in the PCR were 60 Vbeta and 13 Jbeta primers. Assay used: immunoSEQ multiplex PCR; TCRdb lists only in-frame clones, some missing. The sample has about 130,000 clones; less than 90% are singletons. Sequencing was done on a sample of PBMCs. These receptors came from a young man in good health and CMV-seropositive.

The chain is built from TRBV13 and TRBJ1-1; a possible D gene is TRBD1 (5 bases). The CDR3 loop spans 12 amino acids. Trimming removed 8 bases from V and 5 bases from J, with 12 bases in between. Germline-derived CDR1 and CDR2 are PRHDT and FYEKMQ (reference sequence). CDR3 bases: TGTGCCAGCCGGCCGGGGGGAACTGAAGCTTTCTTT. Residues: CASRPGGTEAFF.

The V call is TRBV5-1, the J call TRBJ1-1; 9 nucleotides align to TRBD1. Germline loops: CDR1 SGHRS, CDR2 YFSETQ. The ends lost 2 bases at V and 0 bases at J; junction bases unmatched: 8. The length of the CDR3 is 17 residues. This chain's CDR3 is CASSFGDREDLNTEAFF. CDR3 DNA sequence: TGCGCCAGCAGCTTTGGGGACAGGGAAGATTTGAACACTGAAGCTTTCTTT.

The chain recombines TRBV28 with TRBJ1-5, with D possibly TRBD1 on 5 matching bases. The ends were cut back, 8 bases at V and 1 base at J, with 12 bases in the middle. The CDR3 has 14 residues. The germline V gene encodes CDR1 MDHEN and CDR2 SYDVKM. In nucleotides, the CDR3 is TGTGCCAGCTATCCAGGGTCCAGCAATCAGCCCCAGCATTTT. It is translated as CASYPGSSNQPQHF.

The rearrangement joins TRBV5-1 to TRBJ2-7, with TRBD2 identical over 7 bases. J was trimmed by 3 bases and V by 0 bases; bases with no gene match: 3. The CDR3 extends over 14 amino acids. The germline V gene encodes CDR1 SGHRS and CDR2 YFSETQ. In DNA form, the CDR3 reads TGCGCCAGCAGCTTGGGTTCGGGGGGCTACGAGCAGTACTTC. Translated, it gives CASSLGSGGYEQYF.

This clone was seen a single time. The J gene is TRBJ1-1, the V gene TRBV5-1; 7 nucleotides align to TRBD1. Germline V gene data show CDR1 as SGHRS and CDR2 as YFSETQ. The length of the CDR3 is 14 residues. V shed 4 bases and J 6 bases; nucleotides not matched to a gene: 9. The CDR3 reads CASSPQGINSEAFF. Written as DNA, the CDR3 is TGCGCCAGCAGCCCACAGGGGATTAATTCTGAAGCTTTCTTT.

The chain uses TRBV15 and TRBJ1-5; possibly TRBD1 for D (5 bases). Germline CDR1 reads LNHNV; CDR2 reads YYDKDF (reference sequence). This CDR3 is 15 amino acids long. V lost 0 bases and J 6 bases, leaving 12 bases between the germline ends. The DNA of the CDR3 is TGTGCCACCAGCAGAGAGGGGCGTCCAGGTCAGCCCCAGCATTTT. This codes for CATSREGRPGQPQHF. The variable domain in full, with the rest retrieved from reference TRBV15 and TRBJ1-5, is DAMVIQNPRYQVTQFGKPVTLSCSQTLNHNVMYWYQQKSSQAPKLLFHYYDKDFNNEADTPDNFQSRRPNTSFCFLDIRSPGLGDTAMYLCATSREGRPGQPQHFGDGTRLSIL.

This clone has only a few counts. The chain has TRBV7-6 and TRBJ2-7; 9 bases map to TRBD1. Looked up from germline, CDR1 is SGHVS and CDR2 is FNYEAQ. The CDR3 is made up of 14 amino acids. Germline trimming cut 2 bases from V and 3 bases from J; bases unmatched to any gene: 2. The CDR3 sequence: CASSLPGQGYEQYF. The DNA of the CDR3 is TGTGCCAGCAGCTTACCGGGACAGGGCTACGAGCAGTACTTC.

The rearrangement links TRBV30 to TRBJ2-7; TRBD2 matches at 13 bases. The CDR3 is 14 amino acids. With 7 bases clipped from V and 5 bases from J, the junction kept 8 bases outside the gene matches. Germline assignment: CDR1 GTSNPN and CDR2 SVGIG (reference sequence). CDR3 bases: TGTGCCTCTGGACTAGCGGGGGCCTGGGACGAGCAGTACTTC. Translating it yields CASGLAGAWDEQYF.

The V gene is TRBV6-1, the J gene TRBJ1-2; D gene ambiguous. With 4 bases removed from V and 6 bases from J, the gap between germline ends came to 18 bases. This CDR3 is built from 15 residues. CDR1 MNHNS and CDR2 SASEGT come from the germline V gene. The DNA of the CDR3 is TGTGCCAGCAGTGCCGAGTGGGTGGCAGAGGATGGCTACACCTTC. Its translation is CASSAEWVAEDGYTF.

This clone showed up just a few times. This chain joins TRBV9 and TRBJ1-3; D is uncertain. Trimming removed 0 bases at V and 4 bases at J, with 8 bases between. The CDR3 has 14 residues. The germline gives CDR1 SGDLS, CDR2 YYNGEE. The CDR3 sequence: CASSVDGMGNTIYF. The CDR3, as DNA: TGTGCCAGCAGCGTAGACGGGATGGGAAACACCATATATTTT.

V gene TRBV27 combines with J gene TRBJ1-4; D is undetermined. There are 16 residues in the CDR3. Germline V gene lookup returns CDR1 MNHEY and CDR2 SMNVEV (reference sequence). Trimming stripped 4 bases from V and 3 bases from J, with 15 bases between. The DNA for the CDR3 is TGTGCCAGCAGTTCCCTAACGGGAGGCCCTAATGAAAAACTGTTTTTT. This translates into CASSSLTGGPNEKLFF.

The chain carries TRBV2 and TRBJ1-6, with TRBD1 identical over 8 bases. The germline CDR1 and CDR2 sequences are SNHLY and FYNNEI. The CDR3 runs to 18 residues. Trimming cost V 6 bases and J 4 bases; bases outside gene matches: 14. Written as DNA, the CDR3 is TGTGCCAGCAGGCTACAACGACAGGGGTTTGATTATAATTCACCCCTCCACTTT. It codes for CASRLQRQGFDYNSPLHF. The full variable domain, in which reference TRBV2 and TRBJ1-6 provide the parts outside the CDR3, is EPEVTQTPSHQVTQMGQEVILRCVPISNHLYFYWYRQILGQKVEFLVSFYNNEISEKSEIFDDQFSVERPDGSNFTLKIRSTKLEDSAMYFCASRLQRQGFDYNSPLHFGNGTRLTVT.

This chain's CDR3 is CASSPRTGNTEAFF. CDR3 sequence (DNA): TGTGCCAGCAGCCCCCGGACAGGGAACACTGAAGCTTTCTTT. The V gene is TRBV7-9, the J gene TRBJ1-1; TRBD1 matches at 7 bases. This CDR3 spans 14 amino acids. Trimming took 5 bases from V and 1 from J; bases not matched to a gene: 4. Germline V lookup: CDR1 SEHNR, CDR2 FQNEAQ (reference sequence).

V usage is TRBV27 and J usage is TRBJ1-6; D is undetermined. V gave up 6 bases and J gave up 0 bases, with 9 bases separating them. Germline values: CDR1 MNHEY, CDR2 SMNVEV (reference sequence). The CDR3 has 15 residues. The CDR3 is CASRGRSSYNSPLHF. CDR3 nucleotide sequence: TGTGCCAGCAGGGGCCGCAGCTCCTATAATTCACCCCTCCACTTT.

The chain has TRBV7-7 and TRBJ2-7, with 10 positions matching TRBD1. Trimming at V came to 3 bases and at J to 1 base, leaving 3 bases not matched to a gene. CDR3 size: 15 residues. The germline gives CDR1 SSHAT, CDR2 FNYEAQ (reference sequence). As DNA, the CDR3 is TGTGCCAGCAGCTTCGGGACAGGGGATTCCTACGAGCAGTACTTC. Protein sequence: CASSFGTGDSYEQYF.

The CDR3 region is CAWRRGGAGSPLHF. CDR3 DNA: TGTGCCTGGAGACGAGGGGGGGCCGGCTCACCCCTCCACTTT. The chain uses TRBV30 and TRBJ1-6; a possible D gene is TRBD1 (6 bases). Trimming cost V 3 bases and J 10 bases, with 16 bases left between them. The CDR3 is made up of 14 amino acids. From germline, CDR1 is GTSNPN and CDR2 SVGIG (reference sequence).

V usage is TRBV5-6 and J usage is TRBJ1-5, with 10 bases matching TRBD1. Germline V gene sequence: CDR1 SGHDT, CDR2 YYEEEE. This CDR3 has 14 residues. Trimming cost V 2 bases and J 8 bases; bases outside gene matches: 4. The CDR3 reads CASSFGTGAKPQHF. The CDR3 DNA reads TGTGCCAGCAGCTTCGGGACAGGGGCCAAGCCCCAGCATTTT.

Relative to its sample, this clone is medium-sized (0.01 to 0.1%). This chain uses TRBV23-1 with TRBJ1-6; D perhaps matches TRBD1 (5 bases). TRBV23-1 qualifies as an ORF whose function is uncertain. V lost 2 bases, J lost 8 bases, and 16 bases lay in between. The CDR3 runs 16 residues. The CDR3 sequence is CASSQKIGAVDSPLHF. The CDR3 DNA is TGCGCCAGCAGTCAAAAAATAGGGGCCGTGGATTCACCCCTCCACTTT.

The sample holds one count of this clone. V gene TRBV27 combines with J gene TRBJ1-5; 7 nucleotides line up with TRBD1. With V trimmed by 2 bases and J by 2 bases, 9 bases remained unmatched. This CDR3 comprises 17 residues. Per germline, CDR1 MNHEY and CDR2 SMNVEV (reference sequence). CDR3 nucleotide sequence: TGTGCCAGCAGTTTAGGAGGGGGCGTAACGGGCAATCAGCCCCAGCATTTT. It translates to CASSLGGGVTGNQPQHF.

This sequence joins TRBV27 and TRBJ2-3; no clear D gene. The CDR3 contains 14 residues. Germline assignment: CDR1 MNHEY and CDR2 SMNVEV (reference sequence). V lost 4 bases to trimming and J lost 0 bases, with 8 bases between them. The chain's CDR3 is CASSSLQSTDTQYF. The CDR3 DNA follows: TGTGCCAGCAGTTCACTGCAAAGCACAGATACGCAGTATTTT.

CDR3 residues: CASRTSGGAIEQFF. As DNA, the CDR3 is TGTGCCAGTAGGACTAGCGGGGGGGCCATAGAGCAGTTCTTC. This chain joins TRBV11-2 and TRBJ2-1; TRBD2 aligns across 15 bases. The CDR3 is 14 amino acids. Germline values: CDR1 SGHAT, CDR2 FQNNGV. Trimming cost V 9 bases and J 10 bases; bases outside gene matches: 7.

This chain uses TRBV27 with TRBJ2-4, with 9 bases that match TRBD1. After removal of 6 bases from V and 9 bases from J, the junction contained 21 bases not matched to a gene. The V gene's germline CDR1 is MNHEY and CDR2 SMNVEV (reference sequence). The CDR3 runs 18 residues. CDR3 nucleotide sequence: TGTGCCAGCAGCGCTGTTCCGGGACAGGGTACCCCTACGGTCATTCAGTACTTC. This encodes CASSAVPGQGTPTVIQYF.

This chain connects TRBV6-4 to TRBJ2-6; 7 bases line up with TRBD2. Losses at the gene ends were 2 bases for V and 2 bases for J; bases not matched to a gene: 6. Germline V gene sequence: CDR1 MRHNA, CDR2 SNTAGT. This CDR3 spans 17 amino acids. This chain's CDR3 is CASSDGEGMAGANVLTF. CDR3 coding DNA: TGTGCCAGCAGTGACGGGGAGGGAATGGCTGGGGCCAACGTCCTGACTTTC.

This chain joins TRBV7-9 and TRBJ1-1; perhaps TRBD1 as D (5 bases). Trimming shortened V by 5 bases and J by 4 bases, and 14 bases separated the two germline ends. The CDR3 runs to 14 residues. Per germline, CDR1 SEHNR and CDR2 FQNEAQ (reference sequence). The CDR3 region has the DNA TGTGCCAGCAGCCCGGCCGGGGGTAGCACTGAAGCTTTCTTT. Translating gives CASSPAGGSTEAFF.

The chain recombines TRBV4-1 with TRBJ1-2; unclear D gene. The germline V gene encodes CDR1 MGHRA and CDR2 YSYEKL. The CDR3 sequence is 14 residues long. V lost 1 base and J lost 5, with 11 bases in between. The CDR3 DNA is TGCGCCAGCAGCCAAGCCGCGGCGGGATATGGCTACACCTTC. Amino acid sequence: CASSQAAAGYGYTF.

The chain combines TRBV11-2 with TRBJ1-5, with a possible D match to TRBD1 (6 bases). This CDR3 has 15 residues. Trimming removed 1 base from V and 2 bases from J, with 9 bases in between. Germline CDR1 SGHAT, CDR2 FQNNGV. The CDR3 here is CASSLGEGGNQPQHF. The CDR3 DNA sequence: TGTGCCAGCAGCTTAGGGGAGGGGGGCAATCAGCCCCAGCATTTT.

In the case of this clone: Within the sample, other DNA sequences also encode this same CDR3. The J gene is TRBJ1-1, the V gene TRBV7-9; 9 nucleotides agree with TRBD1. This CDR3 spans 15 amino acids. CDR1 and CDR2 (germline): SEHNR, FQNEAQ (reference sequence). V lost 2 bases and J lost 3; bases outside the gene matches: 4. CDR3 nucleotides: TGTGCCAGCAGCTTAAATCGACAGGGGGACACTGAAGCTTTCTTT. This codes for CASSLNRQGDTEAFF.

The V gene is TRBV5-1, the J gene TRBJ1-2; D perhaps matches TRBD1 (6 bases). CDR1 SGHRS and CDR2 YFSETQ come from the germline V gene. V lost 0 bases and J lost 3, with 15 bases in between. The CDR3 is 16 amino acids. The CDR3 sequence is CASSLAGQGRDYGYTF. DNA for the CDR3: TGCGCCAGCAGCTTGGCCGGGCAGGGGAGGGACTATGGCTACACCTTC.

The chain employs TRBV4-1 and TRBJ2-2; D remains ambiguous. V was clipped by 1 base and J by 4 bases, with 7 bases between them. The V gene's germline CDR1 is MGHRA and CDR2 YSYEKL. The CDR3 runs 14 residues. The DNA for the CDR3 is TGCGCCAGCAGCCAAGTGTCCATCACCGGGGAGCTGTTTTTT. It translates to CASSQVSITGELFF.